Listed below are T cell receptor beta chains from one sample, sequenced in a study of blood T cell repertoires in COVID-19. Assay used: immunoSEQ multiplex PCR; TCRdb lists only in-frame clones, some missing. The sample has 300,000 to 450,000 clones; more than 75% are singletons. The sequencing sample was made of peripheral blood. These receptors were collected from a woman aged 25 to 39 with COVID-19, enrolled during active disease. The CDR3 runs from the conserved cysteine through the conserved F or W. A D gene is named only where the DNA matches it firmly. Size tells how often a clone was seen (once, few, many) or the class of an expanded clone, and some rows leave it out.

V: TRBV5-1; D: NA; J: TRBJ1-1; size: NA; CDR3: CASSPTSGGSTEAFF; DNA: TGCGCCAGCAGCCCCACTTCGGGGGGTAGTACTGAAGCTTTCTTT
V: TRBV10-2; D: NA; J: TRBJ2-2; size: NA; CDR3: CASSDPPRSLLRELFF; DNA: TGCGCCAGCAGTGATCCCCCGCGGAGTTTACTCCGGGAGCTGTTTTTT
V: TRBV6-2/TRBV6-3; D: NA; J: TRBJ2-2; size: NA; CDR3: CASSRGRTGELFF; DNA: TGTGCCAGCAGCAGGGGAAGGACCGGGGAGCTGTTTTTT
V: TRBV6-2/TRBV6-3; D: TRBD1; J: TRBJ2-7; size: NA; CDR3: CASSYSSDRGAYEQYF; DNA: TGTGCCAGCAGTTACTCGTCGGACAGGGGGGCCTACGAGCAGTACTTC
V: TRBV10-3; D: NA; J: TRBJ2-7; size: NA; CDR3: CAIGGSSYEQYF; DNA: TGTGCCATCGGGGGGAGCTCCTACGAGCAGTACTTC
V: TRBV7-2; D: NA; J: TRBJ2-1; size: NA; CDR3: CASSSPGREQFF; DNA: TGTGCCAGCAGCTCTCCGGGTAGGGAGCAGTTCTTC
V: TRBV12-3/TRBV12-4; D: NA; J: TRBJ1-2; size: once; CDR3: CASSLPGYGYTF; DNA: TGTGCCAGCAGTTTACCCGGCTATGGCTACACCTTC
V: TRBV28; D: TRBD1; J: TRBJ2-1; size: NA; CDR3: CASSWTGVEQFF; DNA: TGTGCCAGCAGTTGGACAGGGGTGGAGCAGTTCTTC
V: TRBV7-8; D: TRBD1; J: TRBJ1-3; size: once; CDR3: CASSLATGVSGNTIYF; DNA: TGTGCCAGCAGCTTAGCCACAGGGGTATCTGGAAACACCATATATTTT
V: TRBV7-2; D: TRBD2; J: TRBJ2-3; size: NA; CDR3: CASSLVQGLARSTDTQYF; DNA: TGTGCCAGCAGCTTAGTGCAGGGACTAGCGAGAAGCACAGATACGCAGTATTTT
V: TRBV4-1; D: NA; J: TRBJ1-4; size: NA; CDR3: CASSQVQTGLEKLFF; DNA: TGCGCCAGCAGCCAAGTCCAAACAGGGCTTGAAAAACTGTTTTTT
V: TRBV7-3; D: TRBD1; J: TRBJ2-1; size: NA; CDR3: CASSLGSGGENEQFF; DNA: TGTGCCAGCAGCTTAGGGTCAGGGGGCGAAAATGAGCAGTTCTTC
V: TRBV7-2; D: NA; J: TRBJ2-3; size: NA; CDR3: CASSFRDWGDTQYF; DNA: TGTGCCAGCAGCTTCCGGGACTGGGGCGATACGCAGTATTTT
V: TRBV9; D: TRBD1; J: TRBJ2-6; size: few; CDR3: CASSLRGDSLGANVLTF; DNA: TGTGCCAGCAGCTTACGAGGGGACAGCTTGGGGGCCAACGTCCTGACTTTC
V: TRBV27; D: NA; J: TRBJ2-7; size: once; CDR3: CASSFRGTEQYF; DNA: TGTGCCAGCAGTTTCCGGGGAACCGAGCAGTACTTC
V: TRBV27; D: TRBD2; J: TRBJ2-7; size: NA; CDR3: CASRRAGGTGEQYF; DNA: TGTGCCAGCCGGCGAGCGGGAGGGACGGGGGAGCAGTACTTC
V: TRBV5-4; D: TRBD2; J: TRBJ2-5; size: NA; CDR3: CASRPGGGSETQYF; DNA: TGTGCCAGCAGACCCGGGGGGGGTTCGGAGACCCAGTACTTC
V: TRBV12-3/TRBV12-4; D: NA; J: TRBJ2-7; size: NA; CDR3: CASSMEGFEQYF; DNA: TGTGCCAGCAGTATGGAGGGTTTCGAGCAGTACTTC
V: TRBV28; D: NA; J: TRBJ2-5; size: NA; CDR3: CASSFSATGQETQYF; DNA: TGTGCCAGCAGTTTCTCCGCGACAGGTCAAGAGACCCAGTACTTC
V: TRBV15; D: NA; J: TRBJ2-7; size: NA; CDR3: CATSRDSGYEQYF; DNA: TGTGCCACCAGCAGAGATTCGGGTTACGAGCAGTACTTC
V: TRBV6-6; D: TRBD1; J: TRBJ2-7; size: NA; CDR3: CASSGDSLTYEQYF; DNA: TGTGCCAGCAGCGGGGACAGCCTTACCTACGAGCAGTACTTC
V: TRBV7-2; D: NA; J: TRBJ2-7; size: NA; CDR3: CASSRGAYEQYF; DNA: TGTGCCAGCAGCCGGGGAGCCTACGAGCAGTACTTC
V: TRBV6-2/TRBV6-3; D: TRBD1; J: TRBJ2-5; size: many; CDR3: CASSYRDQDGDRGWEETQYF; DNA: TGTGCCAGCAGTTACAGGGATCAGGACGGAGACAGGGGATGGGAAGAGACCCAGTACTTC
V: TRBV24-1; D: TRBD1; J: TRBJ2-3; size: NA; CDR3: CATSDRGRGDTQYF; DNA: TGTGCCACCAGTGATAGGGGGCGAGGAGATACGCAGTATTTT
V: TRBV6-5; D: TRBD1; J: TRBJ1-6; size: NA; CDR3: CASSLPRDRGSPLHF; DNA: TGTGCCAGCAGTTTACCCCGGGACAGGGGATCACCCCTCCACTTT
V: TRBV5-6; D: TRBD1; J: TRBJ1-5; size: NA; CDR3: CASTLGVRGDQPQHF; DNA: TGTGCCAGCACCTTGGGTGTCAGGGGGGATCAGCCCCAGCATTTT
V: TRBV6-2/TRBV6-3; D: NA; J: TRBJ2-7; size: NA; CDR3: CASSRQLYYEQYF; DNA: TGTGCCAGCAGTCGACAGCTCTACTACGAGCAGTACTTC
V: TRBV3-1/TRBV3-2; D: NA; J: TRBJ2-7; size: NA; CDR3: CASSQEMSQGGYEQYF; DNA: TGTGCCAGCAGCCAAGAAATGAGCCAAGGGGGCTACGAGCAGTACTTC
V: TRBV5-1; D: NA; J: TRBJ2-5; size: NA; CDR3: CASSLARETQYF; DNA: TGCGCCAGCAGCTTGGCCCGAGAGACCCAGTACTTC
V: TRBV30; D: TRBD2; J: TRBJ2-7; size: NA; CDR3: CAWSERGPLGEQYF; DNA: TGTGCCTGGAGTGAGCGGGGCCCCTTGGGGGAGCAGTACTTC
V: TRBV5-8; D: NA; J: TRBJ2-1; size: NA; CDR3: CASSLEVWLESYNEQFF; DNA: TGTGCCAGCAGCTTGGAAGTCTGGCTAGAATCCTACAATGAGCAGTTCTTC
V: TRBV18; D: NA; J: TRBJ2-5; size: NA; CDR3: CASSLQETQYF; DNA: TGTGCCAGCTCCCTCCAAGAGACCCAGTACTTC
V: TRBV3-1/TRBV3-2; D: TRBD1; J: TRBJ2-7; size: NA; CDR3: CASSFRGLTYEQYF; DNA: TGTGCCAGCAGCTTCAGGGGGCTGACCTACGAGCAGTACTTC
V: TRBV4-1; D: NA; J: TRBJ1-5; size: NA; CDR3: CASSPTGTQPYQPQHF; DNA: TGCGCCAGCAGCCCGACAGGTACCCAACCTTATCAGCCCCAGCATTTT
V: TRBV7-3; D: TRBD2; J: TRBJ2-3; size: NA; CDR3: CASSLGLAGVTDTQYF; DNA: TGTGCCAGCAGCTTGGGTCTAGCGGGAGTGACAGATACGCAGTATTTT
V: TRBV28; D: TRBD1; J: TRBJ1-1; size: NA; CDR3: CASSLRQGPRNTEAFF; DNA: TGTGCCAGCAGTTTGCGACAGGGTCCGAGAAACACTGAAGCTTTCTTT
V: TRBV7-6; D: TRBD1; J: TRBJ2-7; size: NA; CDR3: CASSPPGTGGREQYF; DNA: TGTGCCAGCAGCCCTCCCGGGACAGGGGGCCGGGAGCAGTACTTC
V: TRBV10-3; D: TRBD1; J: TRBJ1-2; size: once; CDR3: CAISDDRGLGGYTF; DNA: TGTGCCATCAGTGATGACAGGGGGCTTGGGGGCTACACCTTC
V: TRBV2; D: NA; J: TRBJ2-7; size: NA; CDR3: CASSEVGSSYEQYF; DNA: TGTGCCAGCAGTGAAGTAGGGAGCTCCTACGAGCAGTACTTC
V: TRBV6-2/TRBV6-3; D: NA; J: TRBJ1-5; size: NA; CDR3: CASSYSSGQPQHF; DNA: TGTGCCAGCAGTTACTCGAGTGGTCAGCCCCAGCATTTT
V: TRBV5-1; D: NA; J: TRBJ1-5; size: NA; CDR3: CASSLGDNHQPQHF; DNA: TGCGCCAGCAGCTTGGGGGACAATCATCAGCCCCAGCATTTT
V: TRBV27; D: NA; J: TRBJ2-1; size: NA; CDR3: CASSLVPTHEQFF; DNA: TGTGCCAGCAGTTTAGTCCCTACTCATGAGCAGTTCTTC
V: TRBV6-6; D: NA; J: TRBJ1-4; size: NA; CDR3: CASSAEAATNEKLFF; DNA: TGTGCCAGCAGTGCCGAGGCGGCAACTAATGAAAAACTGTTTTTT
V: TRBV6-5; D: TRBD1; J: TRBJ2-7; size: NA; CDR3: CASSRTGGEQYF; DNA: TGTGCCAGCAGCCGTACAGGGGGCGAGCAGTACTTC
V: TRBV18; D: NA; J: TRBJ2-3; size: NA; CDR3: CASSGATESTDTQYF; DNA: TGTGCCAGCTCAGGAGCGACGGAAAGTACAGATACGCAGTATTTT